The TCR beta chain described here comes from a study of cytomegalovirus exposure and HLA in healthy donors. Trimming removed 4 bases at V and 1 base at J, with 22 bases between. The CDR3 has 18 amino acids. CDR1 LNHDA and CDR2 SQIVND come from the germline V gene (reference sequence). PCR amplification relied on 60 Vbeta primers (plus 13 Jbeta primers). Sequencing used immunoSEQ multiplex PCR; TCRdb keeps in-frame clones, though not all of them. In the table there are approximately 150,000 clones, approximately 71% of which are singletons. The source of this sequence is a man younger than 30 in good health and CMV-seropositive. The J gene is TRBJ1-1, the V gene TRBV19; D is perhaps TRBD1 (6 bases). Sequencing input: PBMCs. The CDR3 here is CASSTRNVRGYQNTEAFF. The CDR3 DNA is TGTGCCAGTAGTACCCGTAACGTCAGGGGCTACCAGAACACTGAAGCTTTCTTT.